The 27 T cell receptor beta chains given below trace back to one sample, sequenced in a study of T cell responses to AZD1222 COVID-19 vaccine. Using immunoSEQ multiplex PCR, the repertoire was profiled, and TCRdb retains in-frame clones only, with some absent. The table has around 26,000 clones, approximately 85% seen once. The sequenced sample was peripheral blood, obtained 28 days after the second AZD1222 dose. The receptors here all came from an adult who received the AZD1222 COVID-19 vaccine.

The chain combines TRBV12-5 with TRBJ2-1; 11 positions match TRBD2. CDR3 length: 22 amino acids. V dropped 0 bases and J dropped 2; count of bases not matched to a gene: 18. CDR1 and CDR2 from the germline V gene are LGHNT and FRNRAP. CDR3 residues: CASGLVLSGGTSGLMTYNEQFF. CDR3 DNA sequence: TGTGCTAGTGGTTTGGTATTGTCAGGGGGGACTAGCGGACTAATGACCTACAATGAGCAGTTCTTC. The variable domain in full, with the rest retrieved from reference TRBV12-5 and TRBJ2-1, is DARVTQTPRHKVTEMGQEVTMRCQPILGHNTVFWYRQTMMQGLELLAYFRNRAPLDDSGMPKDRFSAEMPDATLATLKIQPSEPRDSAVYFCASGLVLSGGTSGLMTYNEQFFGPGTRLTVL.

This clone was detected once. CDR3 residues: CASSLDLGYGYTF. The CDR3 nucleotides read TGCGCCAGCAGCTTGGATCTTGGGTATGGCTACACCTTC. The rearrangement links TRBV5-1 to TRBJ1-2, with D unresolved. The germline gives CDR1 SGHRS, CDR2 YFSETQ. V was cut by 0 bases and J by 5 bases, with 8 bases left in between. This CDR3 contains 13 residues.

CDR3 DNA sequence: TGTGCCAGCAGCTTAGTAGGTGGCGGGGTCTACGAGCAGTACTTC. It encodes CASSLVGGGVYEQYF. The chain combines TRBV7-2 with TRBJ2-7; maybe TRBD2 (6 bases). Germline lookup yields CDR1 SGHTA and CDR2 FQGNSA. The CDR3 has 15 amino acids. V was trimmed by 1 base and J by 3 bases, leaving 13 bases between them.

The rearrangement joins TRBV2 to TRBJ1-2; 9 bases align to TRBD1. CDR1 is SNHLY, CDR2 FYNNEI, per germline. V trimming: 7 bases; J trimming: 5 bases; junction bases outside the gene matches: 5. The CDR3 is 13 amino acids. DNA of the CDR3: TGTGCCAGCATCGGGACAGGGTTATATGGCTACACCTTC. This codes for CASIGTGLYGYTF.

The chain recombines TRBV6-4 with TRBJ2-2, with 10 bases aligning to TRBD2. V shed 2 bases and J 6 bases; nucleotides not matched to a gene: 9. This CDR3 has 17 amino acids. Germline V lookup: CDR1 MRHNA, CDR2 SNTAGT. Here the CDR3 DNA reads TGTGCCAGCAGTGACACCACTAGCGGGGTTAACTCCGGGGAGCTGTTTTTT. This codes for CASSDTTSGVNSGELFF.

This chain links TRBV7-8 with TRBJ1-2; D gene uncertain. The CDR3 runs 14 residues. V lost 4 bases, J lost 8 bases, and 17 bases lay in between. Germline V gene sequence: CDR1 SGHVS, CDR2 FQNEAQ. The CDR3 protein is CASSSEKEVRGYTF. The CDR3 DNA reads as TGTGCCAGCAGCTCGGAGAAGGAGGTTAGAGGCTACACCTTC.

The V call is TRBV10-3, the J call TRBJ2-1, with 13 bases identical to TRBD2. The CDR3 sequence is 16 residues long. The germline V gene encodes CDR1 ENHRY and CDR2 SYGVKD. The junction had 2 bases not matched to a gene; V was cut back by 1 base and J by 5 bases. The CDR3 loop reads CAISEFGTSGDNEQFF. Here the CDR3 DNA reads TGTGCCATCAGTGAGTTCGGGACTAGCGGGGACAATGAGCAGTTCTTC.

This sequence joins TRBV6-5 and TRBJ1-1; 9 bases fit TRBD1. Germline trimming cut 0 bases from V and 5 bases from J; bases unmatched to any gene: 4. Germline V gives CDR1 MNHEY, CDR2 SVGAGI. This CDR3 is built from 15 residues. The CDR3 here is CASSYSLTGGTEAFF. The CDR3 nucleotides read TGTGCCAGCAGTTACTCCCTGACAGGGGGGACTGAAGCTTTCTTT.

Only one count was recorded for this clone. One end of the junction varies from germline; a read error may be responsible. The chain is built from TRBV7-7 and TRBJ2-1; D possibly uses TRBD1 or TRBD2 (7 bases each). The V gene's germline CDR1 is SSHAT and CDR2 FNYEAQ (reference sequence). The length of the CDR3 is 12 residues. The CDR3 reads CASSSGGDEQFF. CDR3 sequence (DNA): TGTGCTAGCAGCTCAGGGGGGGATGAGCAGTTCTTC.

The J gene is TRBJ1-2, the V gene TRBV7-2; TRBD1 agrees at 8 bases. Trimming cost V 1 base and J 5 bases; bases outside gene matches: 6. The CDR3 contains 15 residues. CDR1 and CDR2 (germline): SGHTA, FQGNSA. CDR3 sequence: CASSLVATGVYGYTF. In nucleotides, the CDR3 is TGTGCCAGCAGCTTAGTTGCGACAGGGGTATATGGCTACACCTTC.

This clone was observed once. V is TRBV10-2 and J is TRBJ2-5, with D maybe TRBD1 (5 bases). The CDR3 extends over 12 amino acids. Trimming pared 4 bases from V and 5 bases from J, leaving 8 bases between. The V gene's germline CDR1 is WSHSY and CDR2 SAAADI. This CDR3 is CASSGGLETQYF. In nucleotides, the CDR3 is TGCGCCAGCAGTGGGGGCTTGGAGACCCAGTACTTC.

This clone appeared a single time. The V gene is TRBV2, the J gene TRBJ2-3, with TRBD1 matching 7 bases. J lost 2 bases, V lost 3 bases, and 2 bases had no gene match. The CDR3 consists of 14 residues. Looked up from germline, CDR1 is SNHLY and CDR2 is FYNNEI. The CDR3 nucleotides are TGTGCCAGCAGTGATGGACAGGCCACAGATACGCAGTATTTT. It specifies CASSDGQATDTQYF.

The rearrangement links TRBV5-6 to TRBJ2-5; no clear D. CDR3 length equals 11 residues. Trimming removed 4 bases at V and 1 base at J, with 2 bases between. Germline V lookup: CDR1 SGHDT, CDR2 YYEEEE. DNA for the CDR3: TGTGCCAGCAGCATCCAAGAGACCCAGTACTTC. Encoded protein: CASSIQETQYF.

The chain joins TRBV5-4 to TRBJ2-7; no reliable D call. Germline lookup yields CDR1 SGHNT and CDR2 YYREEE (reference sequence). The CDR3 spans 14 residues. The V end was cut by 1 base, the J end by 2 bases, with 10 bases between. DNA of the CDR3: TGTGCCAGCAGCTTGTCAGGATCGACCTACGAGCAGTACTTC. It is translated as CASSLSGSTYEQYF.

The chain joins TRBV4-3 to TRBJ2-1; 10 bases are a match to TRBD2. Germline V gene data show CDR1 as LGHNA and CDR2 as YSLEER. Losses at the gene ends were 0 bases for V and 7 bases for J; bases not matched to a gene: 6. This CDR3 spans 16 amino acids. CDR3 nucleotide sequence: TGCGCCAGCAGCCAAGATCGAACTAGCGGGGATAATGAGCAGTTCTTC. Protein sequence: CASSQDRTSGDNEQFF.

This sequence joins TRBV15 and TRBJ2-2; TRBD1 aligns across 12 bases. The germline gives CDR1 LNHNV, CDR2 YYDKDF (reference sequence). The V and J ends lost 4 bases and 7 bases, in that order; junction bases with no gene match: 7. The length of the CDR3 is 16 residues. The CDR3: CATSKEGTGGGGELFF. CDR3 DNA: TGTGCCACCAGCAAAGAGGGGACAGGGGGCGGCGGGGAGCTGTTTTTT.

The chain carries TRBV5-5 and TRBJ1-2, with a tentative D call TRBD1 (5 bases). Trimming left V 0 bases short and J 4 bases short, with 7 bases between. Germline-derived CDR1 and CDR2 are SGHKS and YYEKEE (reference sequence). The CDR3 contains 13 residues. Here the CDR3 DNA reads TGTGCCAGCAGCTTGGGACAGCTCTATGGCTACACCTTC. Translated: CASSLGQLYGYTF.

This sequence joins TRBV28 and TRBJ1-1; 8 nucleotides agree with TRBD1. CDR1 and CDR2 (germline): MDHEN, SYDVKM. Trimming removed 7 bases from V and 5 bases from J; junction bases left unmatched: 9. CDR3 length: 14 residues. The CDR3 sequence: CASTSRGRETEAFF. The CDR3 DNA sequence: TGTGCCAGCACCTCCAGGGGGCGCGAGACTGAAGCTTTCTTT.

The CDR3 coding sequence is TGTGCCAGCAGCCACCAGCACTACGAGCAGTACTTC. This codes for CASSHQHYEQYF. The chain is built from TRBV6-2 or TRBV6-3 and TRBJ2-7; D is uncertain. The CDR3 covers 12 residues. CDR1 is MNHEY and CDR2 is SVGEGT in the germline V gene. With 6 bases removed from V and 3 bases from J, the gap between germline ends came to 9 bases.

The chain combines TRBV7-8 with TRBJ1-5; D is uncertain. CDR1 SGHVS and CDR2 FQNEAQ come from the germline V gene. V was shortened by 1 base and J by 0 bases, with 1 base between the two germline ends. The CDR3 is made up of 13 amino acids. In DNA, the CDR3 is TGTGCCAGCAGCTTAGATAGCAATCAGCCCCAGCATTTT. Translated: CASSLDSNQPQHF. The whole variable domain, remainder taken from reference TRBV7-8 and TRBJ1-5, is GAGVSQSPRYKVAKRGQDVALRCDPISGHVSLFWYQQALGQGPEFLTYFQNEAQLDKSGLPSDRFFAERPEGSVSTLKIQRTQQEDSAVYLCASSLDSNQPQHFGDGTRLSIL.

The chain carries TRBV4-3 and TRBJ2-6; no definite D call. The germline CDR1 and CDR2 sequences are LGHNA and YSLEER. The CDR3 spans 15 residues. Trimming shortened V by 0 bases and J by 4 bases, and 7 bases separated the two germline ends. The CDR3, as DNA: TGCGCCAGCAGCCAAGAGATGGGAGGGGCCAACGTCCTGACTTTC. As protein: CASSQEMGGANVLTF.

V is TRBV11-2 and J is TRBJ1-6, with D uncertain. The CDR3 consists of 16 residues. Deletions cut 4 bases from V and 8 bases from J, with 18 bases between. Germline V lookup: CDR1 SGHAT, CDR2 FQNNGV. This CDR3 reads CASSSYKANVYSPLHF. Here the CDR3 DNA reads TGTGCCAGCAGCTCATACAAAGCGAACGTTTATTCACCCCTCCACTTT.

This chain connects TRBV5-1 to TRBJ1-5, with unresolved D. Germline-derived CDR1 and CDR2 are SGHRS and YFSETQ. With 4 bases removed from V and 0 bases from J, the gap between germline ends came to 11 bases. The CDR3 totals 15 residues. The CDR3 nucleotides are TGCGCCAGCAGCACAGACGGTTATAGCAATCAGCCCCAGCATTTT. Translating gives CASSTDGYSNQPQHF.

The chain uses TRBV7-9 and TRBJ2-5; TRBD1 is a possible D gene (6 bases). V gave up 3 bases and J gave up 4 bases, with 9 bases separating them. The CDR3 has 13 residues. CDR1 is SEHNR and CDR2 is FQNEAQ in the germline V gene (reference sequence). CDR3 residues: CASSLTGAETQYF. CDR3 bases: TGTGCCAGCAGCTTGACAGGTGCAGAGACCCAGTACTTC.

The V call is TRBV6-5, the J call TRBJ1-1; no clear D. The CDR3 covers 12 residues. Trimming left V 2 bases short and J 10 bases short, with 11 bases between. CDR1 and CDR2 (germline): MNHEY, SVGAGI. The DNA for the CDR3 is TGTGCCAGCAGTTACCCGGAACGGGTAGCTTTCTTT. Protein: CASSYPERVAFF.

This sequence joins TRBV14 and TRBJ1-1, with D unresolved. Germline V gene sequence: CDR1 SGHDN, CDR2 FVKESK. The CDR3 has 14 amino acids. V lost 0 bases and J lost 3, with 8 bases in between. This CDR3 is CASSQEERYTEAFF. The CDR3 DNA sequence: TGTGCCAGCAGCCAAGAGGAGCGGTACACTGAAGCTTTCTTT.

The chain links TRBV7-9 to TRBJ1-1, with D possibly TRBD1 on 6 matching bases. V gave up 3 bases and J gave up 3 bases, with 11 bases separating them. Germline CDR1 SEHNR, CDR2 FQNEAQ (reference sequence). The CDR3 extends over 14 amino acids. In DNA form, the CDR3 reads TGTGCCAGCAGCTTGCCAGGGGAGCACACTGAAGCTTTCTTT. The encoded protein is CASSLPGEHTEAFF.